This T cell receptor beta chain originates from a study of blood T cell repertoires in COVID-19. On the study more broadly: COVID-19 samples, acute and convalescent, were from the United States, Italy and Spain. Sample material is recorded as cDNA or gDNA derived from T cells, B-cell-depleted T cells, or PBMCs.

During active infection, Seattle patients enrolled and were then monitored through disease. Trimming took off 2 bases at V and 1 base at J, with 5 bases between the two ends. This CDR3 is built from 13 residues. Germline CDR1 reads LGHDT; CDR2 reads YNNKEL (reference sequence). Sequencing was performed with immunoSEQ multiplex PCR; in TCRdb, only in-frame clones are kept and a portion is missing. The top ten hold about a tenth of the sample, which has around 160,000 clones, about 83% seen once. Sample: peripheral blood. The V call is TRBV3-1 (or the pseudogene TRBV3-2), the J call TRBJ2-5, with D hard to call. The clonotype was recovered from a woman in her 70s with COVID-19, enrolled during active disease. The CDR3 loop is CASSQRVQETQYF. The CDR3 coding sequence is TGTGCCAGCAGCCAACGAGTCCAAGAGACCCAGTACTTC.